This T cell receptor (beta chain) originates from a study of T cells in women clearing cervical HPV infection. Study context: Donors had HPV16-related CIN3 or worse; 2 had invasive cancer.

HPV was found by MY09/MY11 PCR and dot-blot genotyping. In the case of this clone: The sequence runs out 3 residues before the end of the CDR3; the remainder is reconstructed from the germline J gene.

Sequencing used immunoSEQ multiplex PCR; TCRdb keeps in-frame clones, though not all of them. The sample has 20,000 to 30,000 clones, and its top ten clones hold about 5%. V lost 1 base and J 10 bases, leaving 15 bases between the germline ends. This CDR3 is built from 15 residues. The germline V gene has CDR1 SGHRS and CDR2 YFSETQ. The V gene is TRBV5-1, the J gene TRBJ1-6; the D gene is possibly TRBD1 (6 bases). The clonotype originates from a woman aged 18-70 years with a cervical HPV16 infection that either progressed to CIN3+ or cleared (not recorded which). Sequencing was done on a sample of blood buffy coat. The CDR3 loop reads CASSLTGPRGSPLHF. CDR3 bases read: TGCGCCAGCAGCTTGACAGGGCCGAGAGGGTCACCC.